These T cell receptor beta chains were read from a single sample in a study of CD8 T cells in Susac syndrome. TCRdb itself ran the immunoSEQ multiplex PCR reads through MiXCR, one entry per CDR3 protein. The sample records about 300,000 distinct CDR3 sequences, approximately 89% being singletons. Sequences were obtained from CD8+ T cells from PBMCs. The receptors stem from a human donor with multiple sclerosis. Both conserved end residues are part of each CDR3. The D gene is left open where the match is weak. The size of a clone is reported for some rows only, either as once, few or many, or as a class for expanded clones.

CDR3 length,D gene,J gene,V gene,clone size,CDR3 DNA,CDR3 protein
12,-,TRBJ2-1,TRBV27,few,TGTGCCAGCAGTCCGACTAGCAATGAGCAGTTCTTC,CASSPTSNEQFF
12,-,TRBJ2-5,TRBV14,-,TGTGCCAGCAGCCAAGACAGTAAGACCCAGTACTTC,CASSQDSKTQYF
11,-,TRBJ1-4,TRBV29-1,-,TGCAGCGTTGAAGATTCTGAAAAACTGTTTTTT,CSVEDSEKLFF
14,TRBD2,TRBJ2-7,TRBV15,-,TGTGCCACCAGCTCCAAGCGGGAGTCCTACGAGCAGTACTTC,CATSSKRESYEQYF
15,-,TRBJ2-1,TRBV27,-,TGTGCCAGCAGTTTCGGGCGGGCCTCCTACAATGAGCAGTTCTTC,CASSFGRASYNEQFF
14,TRBD2,TRBJ2-1,TRBV7-7,-,TGTGCTAGCAGCTTGACTAGCGGGAGCAATGAGCAGTTCTTC,CASSLTSGSNEQFF
15,-,TRBJ2-1,TRBV5-5,-,TGTGCCAGCGGTTGGGCTGCAGGGCCTATTGATGAGCAGTTCTTC,CASGWAAGPIDEQFF
15,-,TRBJ2-7,TRBV30,-,TGTGCCTGGAGTGTAAGGGTCAGCGGCCCCTACGAGCAGTACTTC,CAWSVRVSGPYEQYF
16,-,TRBJ2-1,TRBV4-2,-,TGTGCCAGCAGCCAAGAGCAGCAGAGCTCCTACAATGAGCAGTTCTTC,CASSQEQQSSYNEQFF
13,-,TRBJ2-5,TRBV20-1,-,TGCAGTGCTAGAGGCAGGGCCGCTGGGACCCAGTACTTC,CSARGRAAGTQYF
18,-,TRBJ2-2,TRBV7-8,-,TGTGCCAGCACCCGTTGGGCGGTGATCCCTTCGGGTACCGGGGAGCTGTTTTTT,CASTRWAVIPSGTGELFF
16,TRBD2,TRBJ2-1,TRBV5-4,-,TGTGCCAGCAGCTTGGATTCGGCTAGCGGAAGCAATGAGCAGTTCTTC,CASSLDSASGSNEQFF
16,TRBD1,TRBJ1-1,TRBV6-2/TRBV6-3,-,TGTGCCAGCAGTTGGCGCACCGGGACAGCGAACACTGAAGCTTTCTTT,CASSWRTGTANTEAFF
11,-,TRBJ2-3,TRBV12-3/TRBV12-4,-,TGTGCCAGCGCCAGTTGGGATACGCAGTATTTT,CASASWDTQYF
13,-,TRBJ1-1,TRBV3-1,-,TGTGCCAGCAGCCAAGACCCCCAGGGTGAAGCTTTCTTT,CASSQDPQGEAFF
14,-,TRBJ2-5,TRBV12-3/TRBV12-4,-,TGTGCCAGCAGTCGACAGGCGTCGCAAGAGACCCAGTACTTC,CASSRQASQETQYF
14,-,TRBJ2-1,TRBV12-3/TRBV12-4,-,TGTGCCAGCAGTTTGTTTAGGCTCTCCAATGAGCAGTTCTTC,CASSLFRLSNEQFF
16,-,TRBJ2-2,TRBV4-1,-,TGCGCCAGCAGCCGCCATACACGACCCGGGTACGGGGAGCTGTTTTTT,CASSRHTRPGYGELFF
16,-,TRBJ2-1,TRBV7-9,once,TGTGCCAGCAGCTTACCCAGTAGCTCAAAGAACAATGAGCAGTTCTTC,CASSLPSSSKNNEQFF
16,TRBD1,TRBJ2-4,TRBV9,-,TGTGCCAGCAGCCCGCCTTCCGGACAGGGGGAGAACATTCAGTACTTC,CASSPPSGQGENIQYF
16,TRBD2,TRBJ2-1,TRBV7-9,-,TGTGCCAGCAGCTTGGGAGCGGGAGGGTCCTACAATGAGCAGTTCTTC,CASSLGAGGSYNEQFF
14,-,TRBJ1-1,TRBV6-6,-,TGTGCCAGCAGTTACGGTGGAGGGAACACTGAAGCTTTCTTT,CASSYGGGNTEAFF
15,-,TRBJ1-1,TRBV4-3,once,TGCGCCAGCAGCCAAGGCCACTGGGGGGCCACTGAAGCTTTCTTT,CASSQGHWGATEAFF
15,TRBD2,TRBJ2-7,TRBV9,once,TGTGCCAGCAGCGCCGGAGGGACTAGCTCCTACGAGCAGTACTTC,CASSAGGTSSYEQYF
13,-,TRBJ2-1,TRBV30,-,TGTGCCTGGACCGGGGACTTTTACAATGAGCAGTTCTTC,CAWTGDFYNEQFF
15,TRBD1,TRBJ2-7,TRBV29-1,once,TGCAGCGTGGTCCATCCGGGACAGGGGATTTACGAGCAGTACTTC,CSVVHPGQGIYEQYF
15,TRBD1,TRBJ1-4,TRBV25-1,once,TGTGCCAGCAGCACGGGACAGGGGGGGAATGAAAAACTGTTTTTT,CASSTGQGGNEKLFF
15,-,TRBJ1-1,TRBV7-6,-,TGTGCCAGCAGCTTATCACAGGGAGTGAACACTGAAGCTTTCTTT,CASSLSQGVNTEAFF
12,-,TRBJ2-1,TRBV7-2,-,TGTGCCAGCAGCTTTAGGTTGAATGAGCAGTTCTTC,CASSFRLNEQFF
15,TRBD2,TRBJ2-7,TRBV12-3/TRBV12-4,-,TGTGCCAGCAGTCCCCTAGCGGGGGTGCCCTACGAGCAGTACTTC,CASSPLAGVPYEQYF
15,TRBD1,TRBJ2-2,TRBV2,-,TGTGCCAGCAGGGCGGACAGGGCGAACACCGGGGAGCTGTTTTTT,CASRADRANTGELFF
13,TRBD2,TRBJ2-3,TRBV9,few,TGTGCCAGCAGCGTGGGAGGGGCAGATACGCAGTATTTT,CASSVGGADTQYF